This TCR beta chain originates from a study of technical replicates of blood from a few donors. Germline V gene lookup returns CDR1 SGHKS and CDR2 YYEKEE (reference sequence). This CDR3 is built from 15 residues. Losses at the gene ends were 5 bases for V and 2 bases for J; bases not matched to a gene: 8. Sequencing used immunoSEQ multiplex PCR; TCRdb keeps in-frame clones, though not all of them. In the table there are some 80,000 clones, 92% of which are singletons. The receptor was derived from a human donor in good health. The chain links TRBV5-5 to TRBJ1-1; 8 nucleotides align to TRBD1. The sequencing sample was made of T cells isolated from PBMCs. CDR3 DNA: TGTGCCAGCAGTCATCGGACAGGGTATAACACTGAAGCTTTCTTT. The encoded protein is CASSHRTGYNTEAFF.